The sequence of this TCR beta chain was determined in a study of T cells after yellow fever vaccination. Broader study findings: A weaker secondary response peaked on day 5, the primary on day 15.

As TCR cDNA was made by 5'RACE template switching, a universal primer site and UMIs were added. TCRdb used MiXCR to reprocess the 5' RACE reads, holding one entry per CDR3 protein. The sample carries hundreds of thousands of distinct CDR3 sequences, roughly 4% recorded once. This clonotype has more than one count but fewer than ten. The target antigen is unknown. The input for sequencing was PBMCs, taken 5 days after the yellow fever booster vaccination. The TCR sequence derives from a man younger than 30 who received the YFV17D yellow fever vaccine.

The CDR3 DNA reads as TGTGCCGGGGGTGGGAGCAATCAGCCCCAGCATTTT. Translated, it gives CAGGGSNQPQHF. J is TRBJ1-5 and V is TRBV28; a possible D gene is TRBD1 (5 bases). Germline V gene sequence: CDR1 MDHEN, CDR2 SYDVKM. The CDR3 runs to 12 residues. The V end lost 11 bases, the J end lost 1 base, and 9 bases lay between the germline ends.